Presented here are 16 T cell receptor beta chains from one specimen sequenced in a study of resident and recirculating memory T cells in vitiligo. Only in-frame clones appear in the TCRdb table, and some are missing; sequencing was by immunoSEQ multiplex PCR. Of around 43,000 clones detected, about 90% appear once; the ten largest clones hold roughly 4.5%. Sequenced input: blood. The origin of the receptors is a male donor with vitiligo.

The chain has TRBV7-9 and TRBJ1-2, with D unresolved. The CDR3 is 14 residues long. Per germline, CDR1 SEHNR and CDR2 FQNEAQ (reference sequence). V was pared by 4 bases and J by 6 bases, with 15 bases between. Here the CDR3 reads CASSSTYSTNGYTF. CDR3 nucleotide sequence: TGTGCCAGCAGCTCGACCTACTCGACTAATGGCTACACCTTC. The full variable domain, its missing parts supplied by reference TRBV7-9 and TRBJ1-2, is DTGVSQNPRHKITKRGQNVTFRCDPISEHNRLYWYRQTLGQGPEFLTYFQNEAQLEKSRLLSDRFSAERPKGSFSTLEIQRTEQGDSAMYLCASSSTYSTNGYTFGSGTRLTVV.

The genes are TRBV4-3 and TRBJ2-1; 10 bases match TRBD2. V dropped 0 bases and J dropped 9; count of bases not matched to a gene: 8. Germline values: CDR1 LGHNA, CDR2 YSLEER. The CDR3 is 16 amino acids. The CDR3 DNA follows: TGCGCCAGCAGCCAAGATCGTCCTAGCGGGGGCTCTGAGCAGTTCTTC. It translates to CASSQDRPSGGSEQFF.

The chain couples TRBV4-3 to TRBJ2-4; D unclear. Germline lookup yields CDR1 LGHNA and CDR2 YSLEER. CDR3 length equals 13 residues. V was cut by 1 base and J by 6 bases, with 7 bases left in between. The CDR3 DNA is TGCGCCAGCAGCCAAGTTACTGGAAACATTCAGTACTTC. This translates into CASSQVTGNIQYF.

The chain uses TRBV7-6 and TRBJ1-1; D is unresolved. V was clipped by 4 bases and J by 1 base, with 7 bases between them. Germline CDR1 is SGHVS and CDR2 is FNYEAQ. CDR3 length equals 13 residues. The chain's CDR3 is CASSSGENTEAFF. The CDR3 nucleotides read TGTGCCAGCAGCTCCGGGGAGAACACTGAAGCTTTCTTT.

This clone showed up just once. The chain employs TRBV10-3 and TRBJ2-6, with D hard to call. The ends were cut back, 0 bases at V and 4 bases at J, with 10 bases in the middle. CDR3 length: 16 residues. Germline assignment: CDR1 ENHRY and CDR2 SYGVKD. This chain's CDR3 is CAISESPVVGANVLTF. Here the CDR3 DNA reads TGTGCCATCAGTGAGTCCCCAGTTGTGGGGGCCAACGTCCTGACTTTC.

The V gene is TRBV30, the J gene TRBJ1-2; no clear D gene. V was trimmed by 6 bases and J by 8 bases, leaving 16 bases between them. The CDR3 contains 12 residues. Germline CDR1 and CDR2: GTSNPN and SVGIG (reference sequence). The CDR3 DNA is TGTGCCTGTCCCCATTCTACGGGGGGCTACACCTTC. Residues: CACPHSTGGYTF.

This chain joins TRBV12-5 and TRBJ1-1, with D maybe TRBD1 (5 bases). CDR3 length: 15 residues. V lost 7 bases to trimming and J lost 2 bases, with 17 bases between them. Germline CDR1 is LGHNT and CDR2 is FRNRAP. Here the CDR3 reads CASVGGAVSNTEAFF. The DNA of the CDR3 is TGTGCTAGTGTTGGCGGGGCGGTCTCAAACACTGAAGCTTTCTTT.

The rearrangement links TRBV9 to TRBJ1-2; D not certain. The CDR3 length is 13 residues. Germline CDR1 SGDLS, CDR2 YYNGEE. V shed 0 bases and J shed 7 bases, with 10 bases lying between them. The CDR3 DNA is TGTGCCAGCAGCGTAGTAACCGGCGGTGGCTACACCTTC. This encodes CASSVVTGGGYTF.

The V gene is TRBV7-8, the J gene TRBJ1-3; the match to TRBD1 covers 11 bases. Unmatched junction bases numbered 11, after V lost 3 bases and J lost 4 bases. This CDR3 spans 18 amino acids. Germline V gene data show CDR1 as SGHVS and CDR2 as FQNEAQ. The CDR3 DNA sequence: TGTGCCAGCAGCTTGTGGGGGACAGGGGGGGAAGAGGGAAACACCATATATTTT. Amino acid sequence: CASSLWGTGGEEGNTIYF.

This rearrangement joins TRBV5-8 to TRBJ2-1; 12 nucleotides align to TRBD2. The junction had 12 bases not matched to a gene; V was cut back by 3 bases and J by 8 bases. The CDR3 length is 17 residues. Germline V gene lookup returns CDR1 SGHTS and CDR2 YDEGEE. CDR3 sequence reads: CASSSGRLAGGMDEQFF. The CDR3 DNA reads as TGTGCCAGCAGCTCGGGGCGGCTAGCGGGGGGGATGGATGAGCAGTTCTTC.

The chain recombines TRBV10-3 with TRBJ1-1, with D unclear. Germline V CDR1 and CDR2: ENHRY, SYGVKD. V was cut by 7 bases and J by 12 bases, with 21 bases left in between. CDR3 length: 13 residues. CDR3 loop: CAITSATPLESFF. CDR3 coding DNA: TGTGCCATCACCTCCGCGACACCACTAGAATCTTTCTTT.

This chain connects TRBV5-4 to TRBJ1-4, with D hard to call. Trimming stripped 3 bases from V and 2 bases from J, with 8 bases between. The CDR3 length is 14 residues. Germline CDR1 and CDR2: SGHNT and YYREEE (reference sequence). CDR3 DNA sequence: TGTGCCAGCAGCTCAGGATCTACTAATGAAAAACTGTTTTTT. Translated, it gives CASSSGSTNEKLFF.

The chain recombines TRBV7-9 with TRBJ1-4, with TRBD1 matching 7 bases. Germline V gene data show CDR1 as SEHNR and CDR2 as FQNEAQ (reference sequence). CDR3 length equals 14 residues. V lost 5 bases, J lost 7 bases, and 7 bases stayed unmatched. In DNA form, the CDR3 reads TGTGCCAGCAGCCCTTTACAGGGGCTTGAAAAACTGTTTTTT. Translating it yields CASSPLQGLEKLFF. The whole variable domain, filled in from reference TRBV7-9 and TRBJ1-4, reads DTGVSQNPRHKITKRGQNVTFRCDPISEHNRLYWYRQTLGQGPEFLTYFQNEAQLEKSRLLSDRFSAERPKGSFSTLEIQRTEQGDSAMYLCASSPLQGLEKLFFGSGTQLSVL.

This clone has just one count. This chain uses TRBV7-9 with TRBJ2-5; D perhaps matches TRBD1 (6 bases). CDR3 length: 14 residues. The germline V and J ends were trimmed by 3 bases and 2 bases, with 10 bases remaining between them. Germline assignment: CDR1 SEHNR and CDR2 FQNEAQ (reference sequence). Written as DNA, the CDR3 is TGTGCCAGCAGCTTCCGGGACAAACAAGAGACCCAGTACTTC. Its translation: CASSFRDKQETQYF.

The genes are TRBV18 and TRBJ2-7; 9 positions agree with TRBD2. The CDR3 is made up of 16 amino acids. Per germline, CDR1 KGHSH and CDR2 LQKENI. V lost 5 bases to trimming and J lost 6 bases; unmatched junction nucleotides: 14. The CDR3 coding sequence is TGTGCCAGCTCAGTAACCAGCGGGGGGCCTGCTGTCGAGCAGTACTTC. Translated: CASSVTSGGPAVEQYF.

This clone is a singleton in its sample. The chain recombines TRBV21-1 with TRBJ2-1; no check of the table's D call, TRBD2, against the DNA was made. TRBV21-1 is recorded as a pseudogene. The CDR3 runs 16 residues. The CDR3 bases are TGTGCCAGCAGCAAAAGGACTAGCGGACCTTACAATGAGCAGTTCTTC. Its protein is CASSKRTSGPYNEQFF.